This T cell receptor (beta chain) comes out of a study of cytomegalovirus exposure and HLA in healthy donors. Both 60 Vbeta primers and 13 Jbeta primers went into the PCR. The repertoire was sequenced with immunoSEQ multiplex PCR; TCRdb's copy has only in-frame clones and lacks some. The sample includes about 130,000 clones, over 60% seen only once; the top ten take about 3%. The V and J ends lost 2 bases and 2 bases respectively, with 10 bases between them. Germline V gene sequence: CDR1 ENHRY, CDR2 SYGVKD. The CDR3 covers 15 residues. The sequenced material came from PBMCs. The sequence derives from a human donor in good health. The J gene is TRBJ1-5, the V gene TRBV10-3; no reliable D call. The CDR3 is CAISEGLAGNQPQHF. CDR3 nucleotides: TGTGCCATCAGTGAGGGGTTAGCGGGCAATCAGCCCCAGCATTTT.